Listed below are T cell receptor beta chains from one sample, sequenced in a study of shared clonotypes between healthy human individuals. Generated by immunoSEQ multiplex PCR, the TCRdb table keeps only in-frame clones and is missing some. The table includes 450,000 to 500,000 clones, approximately 84% detected once. Sequencing used PBMCs. The source of these receptors is a woman in her forties in good health. Some clones in this sample may be carry-over from other donors' samples. The CDR3 runs from the conserved cysteine through the conserved F or W. The order of the fields is J gene, D gene, clone size, V gene, CDR3 protein, CDR3 DNA. The D gene is left open where the match is weak. Only some rows state a clone size, as once, few, many or a class for expanded clones.

>TRBJ2-2|TRBD1|-|TRBV5-1
CASSLVLTGGNTGELFF
TGCGCCAGCAGCTTGGTCCTCACAGGGGGAAACACCGGGGAGCTGTTTTTT
>TRBJ1-1|-|once|TRBV30
CAWSVSGDTEAFF
TGTGCCTGGAGTGTATCAGGGGACACTGAAGCTTTCTTT
>TRBJ1-2|-|-|TRBV28
CASSTTANYGYTF
TGTGCCAGCAGCACTACAGCTAACTATGGCTACACCTTC
>TRBJ1-2|-|-|TRBV5-1
CASSQGSTSNYGYTF
TGCGCCAGCAGCCAGGGTTCCACCTCTAACTATGGCTACACCTTC
>TRBJ2-7|TRBD1|-|TRBV11-2
CASSFKLWTGVEEQYF
TGTGCCAGCAGCTTCAAACTTTGGACAGGGGTCGAAGAGCAGTACTTC
>TRBJ2-5|-|-|TRBV25-1
CASSDRRGEETQYF
TGTGCCAGCAGTGACCGGCGAGGGGAGGAGACCCAGTACTTC
>TRBJ2-7|TRBD2|-|TRBV28
CASSGGLAGLYEQYF
TGTGCCAGCAGTGGGGGACTAGCCGGCTTATACGAGCAGTACTTC
>TRBJ2-1|TRBD2|-|TRBV18
CASSPTGAGGPSYNEQFF
TGTGCCAGCTCACCAACGGGGGCGGGAGGCCCCTCCTACAATGAGCAGTTCTTC
>TRBJ1-1|-|-|TRBV28
CASIKRRVGTEAFF
TGTGCCAGCATAAAGCGGCGGGTAGGCACTGAAGCTTTCTTT
>TRBJ2-1|TRBD2|-|TRBV5-1
CASSLLGGSSYNEQFF
TGCGCCAGCAGCTTGCTTGGCGGGAGCTCCTACAATGAGCAGTTCTTC
>TRBJ2-2|TRBD2|-|TRBV5-1
CASSSSSGGENTGELFF
TGCGCCAGCAGCTCTTCTAGCGGCGGGGAGAACACCGGGGAGCTGTTTTTT
>TRBJ1-1|-|-|TRBV27
CASSFLLVGPTEAFF
TGTGCCAGCAGTTTCTTGTTAGTGGGTCCCACTGAAGCTTTCTTT
>TRBJ2-1|TRBD2|few|TRBV7-8
CASSLGLAGYNEQFF
TGTGCCAGCAGCTTAGGACTAGCGGGTTACAATGAGCAGTTCTTC
>TRBJ2-1|-|-|TRBV20-1
CSAKLRGEQFF
TGCAGTGCCAAACTTCGGGGTGAGCAGTTCTTC
>TRBJ1-1|-|-|TRBV7-2
CASSLGGGTFPTEAFF
TGTGCCAGCAGCTTAGGCGGAGGGACATTCCCAACTGAAGCTTTCTTT
>TRBJ2-7|TRBD2|-|TRBV11-2
CASSLGREVSYEQYF
TGTGCCAGCAGCTTAGGTCGGGAGGTGTCCTACGAGCAGTACTTC
>TRBJ2-3|-|-|TRBV28
CASTSGGGTDTQYF
TGTGCCAGCACCTCCGGAGGTGGCACAGATACGCAGTATTTT
>TRBJ1-1|TRBD1|once|TRBV15
CATSLGQGTEAFF
TGTGCCACCAGCCTGGGACAGGGGACTGAAGCTTTCTTT
>TRBJ2-4|-|few|TRBV28
CASARGFGGAKNIQYF
TGTGCCAGCGCCCGGGGCTTCGGTGGGGCCAAAAACATTCAGTACTTC
>TRBJ1-4|TRBD1|-|TRBV6-1
CASSEWGQGPEKLFF
TGTGCCAGCAGTGAATGGGGACAGGGACCTGAAAAACTGTTTTTT
>TRBJ2-7|-|-|TRBV29-1
CSVIRGNEQYF
TGCAGCGTTATCCGGGGGAACGAGCAGTACTTC
>TRBJ2-2|-|-|TRBV7-9
CASSSHTGTGELFF
TGTGCCAGCAGCTCCCACACCGGGACCGGGGAGCTGTTTTTT
>TRBJ1-1|-|many|TRBV5-1
CASSLENATPFF
TGCGCCAGCAGCTTGGAGAATGCGACTCCTTTCTTT
>TRBJ1-5|-|-|TRBV27
CASSLSRAGNQPQHF
TGTGCCAGCAGTTTATCTAGGGCTGGCAATCAGCCCCAGCATTTT
>TRBJ2-3|TRBD2|many|TRBV10-3
CAISLGLAGGDTQYF
TGTGCCATCAGTTTGGGACTAGCGGGTGGAGATACGCAGTATTTT
>TRBJ2-6|-|-|TRBV6-6
CASSYSSGANVLTF
TGTGCCAGCAGTTATAGCTCTGGGGCCAACGTCCTGACTTTC
>TRBJ2-7|-|many|TRBV28
CASSSGDSYEQYF
TGTGCCAGCAGTTCGGGGGATAGCTACGAGCAGTACTTC
>TRBJ2-7|-|-|TRBV20-1
CSATHREQYF
TGCAGTGCTACGCATAGGGAGCAGTACTTC
>TRBJ1-1|-|-|TRBV30
CAWRAGVNTEAFF
TGTGCCTGGAGGGCAGGGGTCAACACTGAAGCTTTCTTT
>TRBJ1-5|-|-|TRBV19
CASNRGFSNQPQYF
TGTGCCAGTAATCGGGGCTTTAGCAATCAGCCCCAGTATTTC
>TRBJ1-2|-|-|TRBV7-3
CASSDNAGHQYGYTF
TGTGCCAGCAGCGACAACGCAGGGCACCAGTATGGCTACACCTTC
>TRBJ2-3|TRBD2|-|TRBV2
CASRRGSGRATDTQYF
TGTGCCAGCAGAAGGGGTAGCGGGAGGGCAACAGATACGCAGTATTTT
>TRBJ2-3|TRBD2|-|TRBV5-1
CASSFGLAGVDTQYF
TGCGCCAGCAGCTTTGGACTAGCGGGAGTTGATACGCAGTATTTT
>TRBJ1-1|-|-|TRBV9
CASSPLTANTEAFF
TGTGCCAGCAGCCCGTTGACAGCTAACACTGAAGCTTTCTTT
>TRBJ1-3|-|-|TRBV19
CASSTGFGNTIYF
TGTGCCAGTAGTACAGGGTTTGGAAACACCATATATTTT
>TRBJ2-2|TRBD2|-|TRBV5-4
CASSLGAGGPGELFF
TGTGCCAGCAGCTTGGGGGCGGGAGGGCCCGGGGAGCTGTTTTTT
>TRBJ2-3|TRBD2|-|TRBV7-9
CASSWGGSTDTQYF
TGTGCCAGCAGCTGGGGAGGGAGCACAGATACGCAGTATTTT